This TCR beta chain was identified in a study of blood T cell repertoires in COVID-19. On the study more broadly: Acute and convalescent COVID-19 samples came from the United States, Italy and Spain.

Across 20 to 25 US areas, participants ranged in age from 18 to 89 years. Cohort placement rested on clinical history that participants reported themselves. A COVID-19 case was met by exposed participants within 2 weeks before study entry. This CDR3 is 14 amino acids long. Germline V CDR1 and CDR2: MNHEY, SVGAGI. Trimming shortened V by 2 bases and J by 6 bases, and 14 bases separated the two germline ends. This clone was counted once. Clones were read by immunoSEQ multiplex PCR, and TCRdb kept only the in-frame ones, dropping some. The data contain around 130,000 clones, about 80% of them singletons. The sequence was obtained from a woman between 18 and 29 years old who had been exposed to COVID-19. The genes are TRBV6-5 and TRBJ2-7; D might be TRBD1 (6 bases). The sequenced material came from PBMCs or T cells enriched from blood (not recorded which). CDR3 nucleotide sequence: TGTGCCAGCAGTTACGTGCCGGGACAAGCCGAGCAGTACTTC. As protein: CASSYVPGQAEQYF.